One and the same sample provided the 12 T cell receptor beta chains below, sequenced in a study of a mutant IDH1 vaccine in newly diagnosed glioma. This table comes from immunoSEQ multiplex PCR, and its TCRdb copy is limited to in-frame clones, with some not included. The data contain about 92,000 clones, about 82% of them seen just once; the ten biggest clones take up around 7%. Time point defined: baseline, week 1 (first vaccination visit). This sample's treatment: pre-vaccination baseline after standard-of-care therapy. Material: PBMCs, obtained from a glioma patient treated with radiotherapy, temozolomide or both. The receptors originated from a man between 35 and 55 years old with glioma.

The gene calls are TRBV15 and TRBJ2-5; 7 positions match TRBD2. The trim removed 3 bases at V and 2 bases at J, leaving 3 bases unmatched. Germline CDR1 reads LNHNV; CDR2 reads YYDKDF (reference sequence). The CDR3 is 14 residues long. CDR3 DNA sequence: TGTGCCACCAGCAGCCCGGGGGGTCAAGAGACCCAGTACTTC. Its translation is CATSSPGGQETQYF. Complete variable domain (other parts from reference TRBV15 and TRBJ2-5): DAMVIQNPRYQVTQFGKPVTLSCSQTLNHNVMYWYQQKSSQAPKLLFHYYDKDFNNEADTPDNFQSRRPNTSFCFLDIRSPGLGDTAMYLCATSSPGGQETQYFGPGTRLLVL.

This chain links TRBV11-2 with TRBJ1-2, with D perhaps matching TRBD1 (5 bases). Deletions cut 2 bases from V and 1 base from J, with 17 bases between. The CDR3 extends over 17 amino acids. Germline CDR1 and CDR2: SGHAT and FQNNGV. The CDR3 region has the DNA TGTGCCAGCAGCTTATTACCCCGACAGAATTTTAACTATGGCTACACCTTC. Amino acid sequence: CASSLLPRQNFNYGYTF. Combining the CDR3 with reference TRBV11-2 and TRBJ1-2 gives the whole variable domain EAGVAQSPRYKIIEKRQSVAFWCNPISGHATLYWYQQILGQGPKLLIQFQNNGVVDDSQLPKDRFSAERLKGVDSTLKIQPAKLEDSAVYLCASSLLPRQNFNYGYTFGSGTRLTVV.

The chain uses TRBV4-3 and TRBJ2-7; 10 bases are a match to TRBD2. V shed 0 bases and J 4 bases; nucleotides not matched to a gene: 9. The V gene's germline CDR1 is LGHNA and CDR2 YSLEER. The CDR3 spans 17 residues. Here the CDR3 reads CASSQEVLASGSYEQYF. The CDR3 DNA is TGCGCCAGCAGCCAAGAAGTATTGGCTAGCGGGAGTTACGAGCAGTACTTC.

The rearrangement links TRBV9 to TRBJ2-5; D may match TRBD1 or TRBD2 (5 bases each). V lost 0 bases to trimming and J lost 5 bases, with 17 bases between them. The CDR3 is 16 amino acids. CDR1 is SGDLS and CDR2 is YYNGEE in the germline V gene. Here the CDR3 reads CASSVETRERGETQYF. DNA of the CDR3: TGTGCCAGCAGCGTAGAAACCAGGGAGCGAGGGGAGACCCAGTACTTC.

This clone was seen only once. The chain is built from TRBV7-2 and TRBJ1-2, with 7 positions matching TRBD1. Germline V gene data show CDR1 as SGHTA and CDR2 as FQGNSA. With V trimmed by 0 bases and J by 5 bases, 9 bases remained unmatched. The CDR3 sequence is 16 residues long. For the CDR3, the DNA is TGTGCCAGCAGCTTAGCGCCAGGTGCCAGGGGGTATGGCTACACCTTC. Encoded protein: CASSLAPGARGYGYTF.

This clone ranks as medium-sized. The chain links TRBV19 to TRBJ1-1; the D is unclear. V shed 7 bases and J shed 1 base, with 7 bases lying between them. This CDR3 spans 12 amino acids. Germline values: CDR1 LNHDA, CDR2 SQIVND (reference sequence). DNA of the CDR3: TGTGCCAGTAAGCGGCCGAACACTGAAGCTTTCTTT. The encoded protein is CASKRPNTEAFF.

Here the CDR3 reads CASSLDRNSRYEQYF. The CDR3 DNA follows: TGTGCCAGCAGCTTAGATAGGAACTCTCGTTACGAGCAGTACTTC. The chain uses TRBV11-2 and TRBJ2-7; no clear D gene. The CDR3 covers 15 residues. Trimming pared 0 bases from V and 4 bases from J, leaving 13 bases between. Germline V CDR1 and CDR2: SGHAT, FQNNGV.

The chain couples TRBV28 to TRBJ2-3; no clear D gene. From germline, CDR1 is MDHEN and CDR2 SYDVKM. V was pared by 3 bases and J by 3 bases, with 7 bases between. CDR3 size: 13 residues. The DNA for the CDR3 is TGTGCCAGCAGTTTTAAGTTAACAGATACGCAGTATTTT. It specifies CASSFKLTDTQYF. Full variable domain (rest looked up from reference TRBV28 and TRBJ2-3): DVKVTQSSRYLVKRTGEKVFLECVQDMDHENMFWYRQDPGLGLRLIYFSYDVKMKEKGDIPEGYSVSREKKERFSLILESASTNQTSMYLCASSFKLTDTQYFGPGTRLTVL.

The gene calls are TRBV7-2 and TRBJ2-7; TRBD2 matches at 9 bases. J was trimmed by 2 bases and V by 4 bases; bases with no gene match: 6. CDR3 length equals 15 residues. Germline-derived CDR1 and CDR2 are SGHTA and FQGNSA. The CDR3 DNA reads as TGTGCCAGCAGCTCTAGCGGGGTGGGTCCCTACGAGCAGTACTTC. It specifies CASSSSGVGPYEQYF. The variable domain in full, with the rest retrieved from reference TRBV7-2 and TRBJ2-7, is GAGVSQSPSNKVTEKGKDVELRCDPISGHTALYWYRQSLGQGLEFLIYFQGNSAPDKSGLPSDRFSAERTGGSVSTLTIQRTQQEDSAVYLCASSSSGVGPYEQYFGPGTRLTVT.

The chain is built from TRBV6-5 and TRBJ1-2; D unclear. Trimming stripped 7 bases from V and 7 bases from J, with 16 bases between. This CDR3 region has 13 residues. Germline V gene sequence: CDR1 MNHEY, CDR2 SVGAGI. The CDR3: CASTDPGLSGYTF. The DNA of the CDR3 is TGTGCCAGCACCGATCCCGGGTTGTCTGGCTACACCTTC.

This chain connects TRBV15 to TRBJ1-1; D perhaps matches TRBD1 (5 bases). The CDR3 consists of 16 residues. Per germline, CDR1 LNHNV and CDR2 YYDKDF (reference sequence). Trimming left V 2 bases short and J 5 bases short, with 18 bases between. DNA of the CDR3: TGTGCCACCAGCAGACCTCAAGGAGGGGAGTTAACTGAAGCTTTCTTT. Protein sequence: CATSRPQGGELTEAFF.

The chain is built from TRBV4-1 and TRBJ2-7, with 10 bases that match TRBD2. The CDR3 loop spans 16 amino acids. Trimming cost V 1 base and J 2 bases; bases outside gene matches: 5. Germline-derived CDR1 and CDR2 are MGHRA and YSYEKL. CDR3 sequence reads: CASSQAPGLAPYEQYF. DNA of the CDR3: TGCGCCAGCAGCCAAGCCCCGGGACTAGCGCCCTACGAGCAGTACTTC.